The next 10 T cell receptor beta chains were all read from a single sample in a study of identical twins. TCRdb re-analysed the 5' RACE reads in MiXCR, keeping a single row per CDR3 protein. The profile covers 450,000 or so distinct CDR3 sequences, with 14% appearing a single time and about 0.94% taken by the ten largest. In addition, the sample was reused for a study of yellow fever vaccine responses in identical twins.

The sample taken for sequencing was CD4+ T cells sorted from blood. The source of these receptors is a woman aged 18-29 years in good health.

The rearrangement links TRBV6-2 or TRBV6-3 to TRBJ2-4; D possibly matches TRBD1 or TRBD2 (5 bases each). CDR3 length: 13 residues. Germline V lookup: CDR1 MNHEY, CDR2 SVGEGT. The V and J ends lost 6 bases and 1 base respectively, with 7 bases between them. As DNA, the CDR3 is TGTGCCAGCAGCGAGGGGGCCAAAAACATTCAGTACTTC. It codes for CASSEGAKNIQYF.

This clonotype has just a few counts. The gene calls are TRBV12-3 or TRBV12-4 and TRBJ2-3, with 7 bases matching TRBD2. The junction had 3 bases not matched to a gene; V was cut back by 3 bases and J by 0 bases. This CDR3 is 15 amino acids long. The CDR3 loop reads CASSFVGRSTDTQYF. DNA for the CDR3: TGTGCCAGCAGTTTCGTCGGGAGGAGCACAGATACGCAGTATTTT.

This clonotype was counted between two and nine times. The V call is TRBV7-3, the J call TRBJ1-3; D is ambiguous. The CDR3 contains 15 residues. Trimming stripped 2 bases from V and 0 bases from J, with 8 bases between. Germline V gene sequence: CDR1 SGHTA, CDR2 FQGTGA. CDR3 DNA sequence: TGTGCCAGCAGCTTAGAGGGATTCTCTGGAAACACCATATATTTT. Amino acids: CASSLEGFSGNTIYF. Together with reference TRBV7-3 and TRBJ1-3, the CDR3 gives the full variable domain: GAGVSQTPSNKVTEKGKYVELRCDPISGHTALYWYRQSLGQGPEFLIYFQGTGAADDSGLPNDRFFAVRPEGSVSTLKIQRTERGDSAVYLCASSLEGFSGNTIYFGEGSWLTVV.

V is TRBV15 and J is TRBJ2-7, with a possible D match to TRBD2 (7 bases). Trimming shortened V by 4 bases and J by 3 bases, and 22 bases separated the two germline ends. Germline CDR1 and CDR2: LNHNV and YYDKDF (reference sequence). This CDR3 spans 17 amino acids. The CDR3 here is CATSTTLGRGTYYEQYF. The CDR3 DNA sequence: TGTGCCACCAGCACAACCTTGGGGAGGGGGACTTACTACGAGCAGTACTTC.

This clonotype was picked up a small number of times. The rearrangement links TRBV18 to TRBJ2-3; 8 bases map to TRBD2. V lost 2 bases to trimming and J lost 1 base; unmatched junction nucleotides: 8. This CDR3 has 17 amino acids. Germline V lookup: CDR1 KGHSH, CDR2 LQKENI. CDR3 sequence: CASSPGWSGGGTDTQYF. The DNA of the CDR3 is TGTGCCAGCTCACCAGGATGGAGCGGGGGTGGCACAGATACGCAGTATTTT.

This rearrangement joins TRBV4-1 to TRBJ2-7; 15 positions match TRBD2. V shed 4 bases, J shed 0 bases, and the junction held 10 bases outside the gene matches. The CDR3 loop spans 19 amino acids. Germline lookup yields CDR1 MGHRA and CDR2 YSYEKL. The CDR3 here is CASSPAGLAGGRSSYEQYF. Here the CDR3 DNA reads TGCGCCAGCAGCCCCGCGGGACTAGCGGGAGGCCGAAGCTCCTACGAGCAGTACTTC.

This clonotype was seen a handful of times. The rearrangement uses TRBV12-3 or TRBV12-4 and TRBJ2-6; D is undetermined. The V end was cut by 3 bases, the J end by 0 bases, with 9 bases between. The CDR3 is made up of 16 amino acids. The DNA of the CDR3 is TGTGCCAGCAGTTTTTCCGCGGACTCTGGGGCCAACGTCCTGACTTTC. This sequence encodes CASSFSADSGANVLTF.

This clonotype was detected a few times. V and J are TRBV7-9 and TRBJ1-6; TRBD1 might be the D (5 bases). This CDR3 contains 15 residues. The germline CDR1 and CDR2 sequences are SEHNR and FQNEAQ (reference sequence). With 3 bases removed from V and 7 bases from J, the gap between germline ends came to 13 bases. The CDR3 coding sequence is TGTGCCAGCAGCTTGGGGGGGTTTGGAAATTCACCCCTCCACTTT. Protein sequence: CASSLGGFGNSPLHF.

The chain uses TRBV7-2 and TRBJ2-1; TRBD2 is a possible D gene (6 bases). Germline V lookup: CDR1 SGHTA, CDR2 FQGNSA. CDR3 length: 14 amino acids. Trimming took off 1 base at V and 10 bases at J, with 14 bases between the two ends. CDR3 loop: CASSLGPLGGEQFF. The DNA of the CDR3 is TGTGCCAGCAGCTTAGGACCGCTGGGGGGAGAGCAGTTCTTC. Variable domain in full (rest from reference TRBV7-2 and TRBJ2-1): GAGVSQSPSNKVTEKGKDVELRCDPISGHTALYWYRQSLGQGLEFLIYFQGNSAPDKSGLPSDRFSAERTGGSVSTLTIQRTQQEDSAVYLCASSLGPLGGEQFFGPGTRLTVL.

This clonotype was recorded at least ten times. The chain joins TRBV18 to TRBJ1-2; TRBD1 might be the D (6 bases). V was trimmed by 2 bases and J by 0 bases, leaving 7 bases between them. Germline lookup yields CDR1 KGHSH and CDR2 LQKENI. The CDR3 sequence is 14 residues long. The CDR3, as DNA: TGTGCCAGCTCACCAACAGGGACTAACTATGGCTACACCTTC. The encoded protein is CASSPTGTNYGYTF.